What follows are 30 T cell receptor beta chains derived from one specimen sequenced in a study of siplizumab effects on memory and regulatory T cells. The table came from immunoSEQ multiplex PCR; TCRdb's copy has only in-frame clones and leaves some out. Among about 100,000 clones listed, 93% were seen once. The specimen sequenced was Tregs sorted from blood. Source of these receptors: a human donor in good health.

This clone appeared a few times. This chain connects TRBV9 to TRBJ1-1, with 7 bases fitting TRBD1. The CDR3 runs to 13 residues. Germline loops: CDR1 SGDLS, CDR2 YYNGEE. Losses at the gene ends were 4 bases for V and 8 bases for J; bases not matched to a gene: 8. The CDR3 DNA follows: TGTGCCAGCAGCCCAAGCCCACAGGGGGAAGCTTTCTTT. Translation gives CASSPSPQGEAFF. Together with reference TRBV9 and TRBJ1-1, the CDR3 gives the full variable domain: DSGVTQTPKHLITATGQRVTLRCSPRSGDLSVYWYQQSLDQGLQFLIQYYNGEERAKGNILERFSAQQFPDLHSELNLSSLELGDSALYFCASSPSPQGEAFFGQGTRLTVV.

This chain connects TRBV2 to TRBJ2-5, with 8 nucleotides matching TRBD2. With 1 base clipped from V and 7 bases from J, the junction kept 8 bases outside the gene matches. This CDR3 is 15 amino acids long. Germline V CDR1 and CDR2: SNHLY, FYNNEI. The CDR3 here is CASSEVGTRGRTQYF. Written as DNA, the CDR3 is TGTGCCAGCAGTGAAGTCGGGACTAGGGGTAGGACCCAGTACTTC.

V is TRBV23-1 and J is TRBJ2-1; TRBD1 agrees at 10 bases. TRBV23-1 is given ORF status, its function remaining uncertain. The trim removed 3 bases at V and 6 bases at J, leaving 8 bases unmatched. CDR3 length: 16 residues. The CDR3 sequence is CASSHFPWDRGNEQFF. Here the CDR3 DNA reads TGCGCCAGCAGTCACTTTCCGTGGGACAGGGGCAATGAGCAGTTCTTC.

V gene TRBV7-9 combines with J gene TRBJ1-1; D gene ambiguous. Germline CDR1 and CDR2: SEHNR and FQNEAQ (reference sequence). Trimming shortened V by 5 bases and J by 1 base, and 5 bases separated the two germline ends. The CDR3 has 12 amino acids. The CDR3 is CASSEKNTEAFF. The CDR3, as DNA: TGTGCCAGCAGCGAGAAGAACACTGAAGCTTTCTTT.

V and J are TRBV18 and TRBJ2-5, with 9 bases fitting TRBD1. The CDR3 contains 14 residues. After removal of 6 bases from V and 5 bases from J, the junction contained 7 bases not matched to a gene. Germline CDR1 KGHSH, CDR2 LQKENI. The CDR3 reads CASSGQGPRETQYF. DNA of the CDR3: TGTGCCAGCTCGGGACAGGGACCACGGGAGACCCAGTACTTC.

The CDR3 region has the DNA TGTGCCAGCTCACCACCACTCCCTAGCTATGGCTACACCTTC. Translation gives CASSPPLPSYGYTF. The V gene is TRBV18, the J gene TRBJ1-2; D not resolved. Looked up from germline, CDR1 is KGHSH and CDR2 is LQKENI. With 0 bases removed from V and 4 bases from J, the gap between germline ends came to 9 bases. This CDR3 spans 14 amino acids.

This sequence joins TRBV18 and TRBJ1-1; TRBD1 agrees at 8 bases. The trim removed 3 bases at V and 5 bases at J, leaving 11 bases unmatched. Germline loops: CDR1 KGHSH, CDR2 LQKENI. The CDR3 spans 16 residues. The CDR3 nucleotides are TGTGCCAGCTCACCTCTCTGGGCAGGGGGCGTTACTGAAGCTTTCTTT. Its protein product is CASSPLWAGGVTEAFF.

J is TRBJ2-7 and V is TRBV11-3; 10 bases align to TRBD1. Trimming removed 6 bases from V and 5 bases from J; junction bases left unmatched: 10. The CDR3 contains 15 residues. Per germline, CDR1 SGHNT and CDR2 YENEEA. The CDR3 DNA follows: TGTGCCAGCAGGCAAACCGGGACAGGGGTTCACGAGCAGTACTTC. It is translated as CASRQTGTGVHEQYF.

The chain recombines TRBV5-4 with TRBJ1-1, with TRBD1 identical over 7 bases. This CDR3 region has 17 residues. V gave up 5 bases and J gave up 0 bases; unmatched junction bases: 13. Germline V gene sequence: CDR1 SGHNT, CDR2 YYREEE (reference sequence). CDR3 nucleotides: TGTGCCAGCAGTGTGGGACCGACAGGGACGTTGAACACTGAAGCTTTCTTT. Amino acids: CASSVGPTGTLNTEAFF.

This chain connects TRBV5-1 to TRBJ1-2; no definite D call. There are 17 residues in the CDR3. Germline-derived CDR1 and CDR2 are SGHRS and YFSETQ. The ends were cut back, 0 bases at V and 6 bases at J, with 21 bases in the middle. The CDR3 DNA is TGCGCCAGCAGCTTGGGGCCGGGCGCAGGTGGACGGGATGGCTACACCTTC. Translated, it gives CASSLGPGAGGRDGYTF.

V is TRBV7-3 and J is TRBJ2-5, with 9 positions matching TRBD2. J was trimmed by 5 bases and V by 5 bases; bases with no gene match: 9. Germline V CDR1 and CDR2: SGHTA, FQGTGA. CDR3 length equals 15 residues. The CDR3 is CASSPLGLAYETQYF. In nucleotides, the CDR3 is TGTGCCAGCAGCCCACTGGGACTAGCATACGAGACCCAGTACTTC.

The rearrangement links TRBV7-2 to TRBJ1-1; D is ambiguous. The CDR3 runs 15 residues. V lost 2 bases to trimming and J lost 3 bases, with 13 bases between them. The germline V gene has CDR1 SGHTA and CDR2 FQGNSA. CDR3 loop: CASSLYGQSYTEAFF. The CDR3, as DNA: TGTGCCAGCAGCTTATATGGGCAGTCCTACACTGAAGCTTTCTTT.

The chain has TRBV9 and TRBJ2-1; 11 bases agree with TRBD2. The CDR3 consists of 16 residues. V trimming: 3 bases; J trimming: 4 bases; junction bases outside the gene matches: 6. Germline CDR1 SGDLS, CDR2 YYNGEE. In nucleotides, the CDR3 is TGTGCCAGCAGCGGGGCCGGGACTAGCGGTTACAATGAGCAGTTCTTC. As protein: CASSGAGTSGYNEQFF.

The chain couples TRBV19 to TRBJ1-5; D is possibly TRBD1 (5 bases). Germline CDR1 reads LNHDA; CDR2 reads SQIVND (reference sequence). The CDR3 runs 16 residues. The ends were cut back, 1 base at V and 7 bases at J, with 17 bases in the middle. CDR3 loop: CASSIGGRAVGQPQHF. The CDR3 coding sequence is TGTGCCAGTAGTATAGGTGGCAGGGCGGTCGGGCAGCCCCAGCATTTT. Full variable domain (missing parts from reference TRBV19 and TRBJ1-5): DGGITQSPKYLFRKEGQNVTLSCEQNLNHDAMYWYRQDPGQGLRLIYYSQIVNDFQKGDIAEGYSVSREKKESFPLTVTSAQKNPTAFYLCASSIGGRAVGQPQHFGDGTRLSIL.

The V call is TRBV4-2, the J call TRBJ1-6; no firm D call. The CDR3 has 15 residues. The V gene lost 1 base and the J gene lost 8 bases, with 12 bases spanning the gap. From germline, CDR1 is LGHNA and CDR2 YNFKEQ. CDR3 nucleotides: TGTGCCAGCAGCCAAGCCCTTAGTGGGGATTCACCCCTCCACTTT. Its protein product is CASSQALSGDSPLHF.

V gene TRBV6-6 combines with J gene TRBJ2-7, with 7 bases lining up with TRBD1. In germline, CDR1 is MNHNY, CDR2 SVGAGI (reference sequence). The V gene end was trimmed by 10 bases and the J gene end by 2 bases; junction bases not matched to a gene: 8. CDR3 length: 13 residues. The CDR3 nucleotides are TGTGCCACCGCTGCCGGGACAGCCTACGAGCAGTACTTC. Translating it yields CATAAGTAYEQYF.

The rearrangement joins TRBV6-5 to TRBJ2-1; 12 nucleotides match TRBD2. Per the germline V gene, CDR1 is MNHEY and CDR2 is SVGAGI. Unmatched junction bases numbered 4, after V lost 2 bases and J lost 8 bases. CDR3 length equals 15 residues. The CDR3 bases are TGTGCCAGCAGTTACATGGCTAGCGGGAGGGATGAGCAGTTCTTC. This gives the protein CASSYMASGRDEQFF.

V is TRBV6-5 and J is TRBJ1-6; D is unresolved. Germline CDR1 reads MNHEY; CDR2 reads SVGAGI. The CDR3 has 14 residues. V shed 4 bases and J shed 12 bases, with 16 bases lying between them. CDR3 sequence reads: CASSSRTTSEPLHF. For the CDR3, the DNA is TGTGCCAGCAGTTCCCGGACGACCAGCGAACCCCTCCACTTT.

V is TRBV7-2 and J is TRBJ2-7, with D maybe TRBD1 (5 bases). The germline V gene has CDR1 SGHTA and CDR2 FQGNSA. The V and J ends lost 5 bases and 3 bases respectively, with 17 bases between them. This CDR3 region has 15 residues. CDR3 DNA sequence: TGTGCCAGCAGCCAGAACAGGTGGAGCTTCTACGAGCAGTACTTC. Translation: CASSQNRWSFYEQYF.

V and J are TRBV15 and TRBJ2-1; TRBD2 aligns across 9 bases. The trim removed 3 bases at V and 10 bases at J, leaving 4 bases unmatched. This CDR3 has 13 residues. CDR1 is LNHNV and CDR2 is YYDKDF in the germline V gene (reference sequence). For the CDR3, the DNA is TGTGCCACCAGCAGTGGACTAGCGTGGGAGCAGTTCTTC. It is translated as CATSSGLAWEQFF.

This chain uses TRBV19 with TRBJ1-1, with 9 bases that match TRBD1. Trimming took 5 bases from V and 4 from J; bases not matched to a gene: 11. The CDR3 contains 16 residues. Germline V gene lookup returns CDR1 LNHDA and CDR2 SQIVND (reference sequence). The CDR3 sequence is CASSPSGTGRSTEAFF. In nucleotides, the CDR3 is TGTGCCAGTAGTCCCTCCGGGACAGGGCGGTCCACTGAAGCTTTCTTT. Filled out from reference TRBV19 and TRBJ1-1, the complete variable domain reads DGGITQSPKYLFRKEGQNVTLSCEQNLNHDAMYWYRQDPGQGLRLIYYSQIVNDFQKGDIAEGYSVSREKKESFPLTVTSAQKNPTAFYLCASSPSGTGRSTEAFFGQGTRLTVV.

This chain joins TRBV11-2 and TRBJ2-7; no firm D call. In germline, CDR1 is SGHAT, CDR2 FQNNGV. The CDR3 contains 12 residues. Trimming cost V 4 bases and J 5 bases, with 9 bases left between them. CDR3 protein: CASSYEENEQYF. CDR3 in DNA: TGTGCCAGCAGCTACGAGGAGAACGAGCAGTACTTC.

The chain recombines TRBV21-1 with TRBJ2-2; the table's D call of TRBD2 was not tested on the DNA. TRBV21-1 is noted as a pseudogene. The CDR3 runs 18 residues. CDR3 nucleotides: TGTGCCAGCAGCACCCTGCCTCTAGGAGGGATCTACACCGGGGAGCTGTTTTTT. This gives the protein CASSTLPLGGIYTGELFF.

This clone was observed once. The chain carries TRBV10-3 and TRBJ1-1, with D unresolved. Trimming pared 0 bases from V and 0 bases from J, leaving 8 bases between. Germline V gives CDR1 ENHRY, CDR2 SYGVKD. The CDR3 covers 15 residues. The CDR3 DNA reads as TGTGCCATCAGTGAGTCGAGGGCGATGAACACTGAAGCTTTCTTT. Amino acids: CAISESRAMNTEAFF.

V usage is TRBV4-1 and J usage is TRBJ2-5; D is possibly TRBD2 (5 bases). V was pared by 0 bases and J by 9 bases, with 11 bases between. Germline CDR1 and CDR2: MGHRA and YSYEKL. CDR3 length: 13 residues. CDR3 region: CASSQDRGTSQYF. CDR3 nucleotide sequence: TGCGCCAGCAGCCAAGACCGGGGTACGTCCCAGTACTTC.

This chain uses TRBV5-1 with TRBJ2-7, with D perhaps TRBD1 (5 bases). The CDR3 runs 12 residues. CDR1 and CDR2 (germline): SGHRS, YFSETQ. The germline V and J ends were trimmed by 0 bases and 6 bases, with 7 bases remaining between them. CDR3 protein: CASSLGGREQYF. The CDR3, as DNA: TGCGCCAGCAGCTTGGGGGGCCGCGAGCAGTACTTC.

The CDR3 nucleotides are TGTGCCAGCAGCCCTGGACTAGTCAACACCGGGGAGCTGTTTTTT. Encoded protein: CASSPGLVNTGELFF. J is TRBJ2-2 and V is TRBV7-3, with 7 bases matching TRBD2. With 5 bases clipped from V and 2 bases from J, the junction kept 5 bases outside the gene matches. The germline gives CDR1 SGHTA, CDR2 FQGTGA. The CDR3 contains 15 residues.

The V call is TRBV10-3, the J call TRBJ2-7; 10 nucleotides align to TRBD2. Germline lookup yields CDR1 ENHRY and CDR2 SYGVKD. CDR3 length equals 19 residues. With V trimmed by 2 bases and J by 1 base, 14 bases remained unmatched. This CDR3 is CAISETPASGSSLSYEQYF. For the CDR3, the DNA is TGTGCCATCAGTGAGACGCCGGCTAGCGGGAGTTCCCTATCCTACGAGCAGTACTTC.

This clone was counted a single time. This rearrangement joins TRBV19 to TRBJ1-3; the D is unclear. V shed 3 bases and J shed 0 bases, with 18 bases lying between them. This CDR3 comprises 18 residues. CDR1 and CDR2 from the germline V gene are LNHDA and SQIVND (reference sequence). CDR3 region: CASSIRREAGPSGNTIYF. In nucleotides, the CDR3 is TGTGCCAGTAGTATTAGACGGGAGGCCGGACCCTCTGGAAACACCATATATTTT.

The chain has TRBV30 and TRBJ1-5; the D gene is possibly TRBD1 (5 bases). The germline CDR1 and CDR2 sequences are GTSNPN and SVGIG (reference sequence). The CDR3 sequence is 13 residues long. V dropped 3 bases and J dropped 3 bases, with 9 bases sitting between them. The CDR3 sequence is CAWSSGYNQPQHF. CDR3 coding DNA: TGTGCCTGGAGCTCAGGGTACAATCAGCCCCAGCATTTT.